These T cell receptor beta chains were read from a single sample in a study of blood T cell repertoires in COVID-19. The data were produced by immunoSEQ multiplex PCR, yet TCRdb's version contains in-frame clones alone and is incomplete. The sample holds around 120,000 clones, over 85% seen once. Sequenced material: peripheral blood. The receptors here all came from a man aged 55-75 years with COVID-19, enrolled during active disease. CDR3s leave out the opening cysteine and the closing phenylalanine or tryptophan. Fields, in order: V gene, CDR3 protein.

v_call: TRBV7-2
cdr3_aa: ASSRDRGGYNSPLH

v_call: TRBV2
cdr3_aa: ASSAQRSSTDTQY

v_call: TRBV10-3
cdr3_aa: AINPGTGKSEAF

v_call: TRBV6-1
cdr3_aa: ASSDRSGGKQF

v_call: TRBV10-1
cdr3_aa: ASSPGTAYEQY

v_call: TRBV3-1/TRBV3-2
cdr3_aa: ASSQDSSGRLGETQY

v_call: TRBV6-2/TRBV6-3
cdr3_aa: ASSYSSVASEQF

v_call: TRBV11-3
cdr3_aa: ASRARDSHTEAF

v_call: TRBV5-6
cdr3_aa: ASSSGTAYEQY

v_call: TRBV18
cdr3_aa: ASSLTTGTHSYNEQF

v_call: TRBV7-9
cdr3_aa: ATPDRITDTQY

v_call: TRBV6-2/TRBV6-3
cdr3_aa: ASSHQGGEDEQY

v_call: TRBV5-1
cdr3_aa: ASSLGQGNIQY

v_call: TRBV11-3
cdr3_aa: ASSFSQGPSYEQY

v_call: TRBV7-2
cdr3_aa: ASRAGGSTDTQY

v_call: TRBV29-1
cdr3_aa: SVGNRPGQGAVDGYT

v_call: TRBV18
cdr3_aa: ASSPQTSGSGGEQY